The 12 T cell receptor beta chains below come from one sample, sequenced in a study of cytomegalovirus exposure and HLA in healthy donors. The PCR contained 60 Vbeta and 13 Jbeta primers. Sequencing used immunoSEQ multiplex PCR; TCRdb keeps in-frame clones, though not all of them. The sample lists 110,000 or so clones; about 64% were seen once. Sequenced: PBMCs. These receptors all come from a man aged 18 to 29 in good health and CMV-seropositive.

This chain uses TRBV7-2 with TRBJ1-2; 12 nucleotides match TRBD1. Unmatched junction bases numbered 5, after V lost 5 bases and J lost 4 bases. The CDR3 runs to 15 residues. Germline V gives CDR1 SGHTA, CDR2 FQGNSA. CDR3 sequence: CASSQPGQGAYGYTF. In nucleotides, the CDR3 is TGTGCCAGCAGCCAACCGGGACAGGGGGCCTATGGCTACACCTTC.

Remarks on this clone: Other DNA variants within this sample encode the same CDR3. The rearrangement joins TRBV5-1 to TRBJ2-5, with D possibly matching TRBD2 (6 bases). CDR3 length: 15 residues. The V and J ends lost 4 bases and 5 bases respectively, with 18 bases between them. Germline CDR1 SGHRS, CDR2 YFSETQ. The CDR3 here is CASSLSSGGGETQYF. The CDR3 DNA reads TGCGCCAGCAGCCTGTCTAGTGGGGGAGGCGAGACCCAGTACTTC.

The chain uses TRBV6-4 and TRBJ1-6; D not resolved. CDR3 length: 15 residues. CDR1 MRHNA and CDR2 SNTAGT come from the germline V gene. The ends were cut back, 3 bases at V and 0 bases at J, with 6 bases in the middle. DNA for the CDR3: TGTGCCAGCAGTGAATGGAGCTCCTATAATTCACCCCTCCACTTT. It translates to CASSEWSSYNSPLHF.

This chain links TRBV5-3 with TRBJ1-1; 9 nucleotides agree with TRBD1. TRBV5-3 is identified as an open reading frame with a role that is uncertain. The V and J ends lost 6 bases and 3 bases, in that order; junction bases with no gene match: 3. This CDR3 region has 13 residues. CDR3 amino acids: CARNRDRDTEAFF. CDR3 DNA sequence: TGTGCCAGAAATAGGGACAGGGACACTGAAGCTTTCTTT.

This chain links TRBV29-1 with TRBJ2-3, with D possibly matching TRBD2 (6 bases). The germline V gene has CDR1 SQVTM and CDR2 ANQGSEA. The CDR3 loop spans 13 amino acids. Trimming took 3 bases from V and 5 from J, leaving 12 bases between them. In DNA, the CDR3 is TGCAGCGTTGAGCCAGGAGCGGGAGATACGCAGTATTTT. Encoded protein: CSVEPGAGDTQYF.

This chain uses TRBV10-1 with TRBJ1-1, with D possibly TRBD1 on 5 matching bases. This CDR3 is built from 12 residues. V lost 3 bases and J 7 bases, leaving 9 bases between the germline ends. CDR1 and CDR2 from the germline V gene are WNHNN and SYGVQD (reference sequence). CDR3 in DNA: TGCGCCAGCAGTGATTGGAGGGGTGAAGCTTTCTTT. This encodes CASSDWRGEAFF.

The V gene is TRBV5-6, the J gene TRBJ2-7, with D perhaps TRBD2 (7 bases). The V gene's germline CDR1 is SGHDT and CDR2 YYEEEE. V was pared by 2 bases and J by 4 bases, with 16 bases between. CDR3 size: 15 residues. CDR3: CASSFWGGSPYEQYF. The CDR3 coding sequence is TGTGCCAGCAGCTTTTGGGGGGGCTCTCCATACGAGCAGTACTTC.

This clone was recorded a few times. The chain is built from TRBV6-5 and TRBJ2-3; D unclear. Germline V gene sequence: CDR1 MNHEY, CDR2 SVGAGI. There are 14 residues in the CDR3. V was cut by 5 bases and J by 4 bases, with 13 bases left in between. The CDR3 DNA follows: TGTGCCAGCAGTCTGTTCTCGGAGTCAGATACGCAGTATTTT. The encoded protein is CASSLFSESDTQYF.

CDR3 region: CAAKDSIGGGPETQYF. The CDR3, as DNA: TGTGCCGCTAAGGACTCGATAGGGGGGGGGCCGGAGACCCAGTACTTC. The chain has TRBV28 and TRBJ2-5; D might be TRBD2 (7 bases). The germline gives CDR1 MDHEN, CDR2 SYDVKM. This CDR3 spans 16 amino acids. V shed 11 bases and J shed 5 bases, with 27 bases lying between them.

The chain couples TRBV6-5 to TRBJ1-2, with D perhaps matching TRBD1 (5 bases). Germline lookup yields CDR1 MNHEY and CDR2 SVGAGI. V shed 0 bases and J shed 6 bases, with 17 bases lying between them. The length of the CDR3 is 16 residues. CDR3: CASSYSDSSSVHGYTF. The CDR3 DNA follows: TGTGCCAGCAGTTACTCCGACAGCTCCTCAGTCCATGGCTACACCTTC.

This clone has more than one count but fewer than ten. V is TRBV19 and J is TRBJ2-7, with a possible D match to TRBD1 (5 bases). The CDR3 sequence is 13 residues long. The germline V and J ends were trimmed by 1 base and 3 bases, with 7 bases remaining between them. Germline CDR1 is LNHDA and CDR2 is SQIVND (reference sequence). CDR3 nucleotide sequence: TGTGCCAGTAGTATAGGACAGTTCTACGAGCAGTACGTC. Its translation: CASSIGQFYEQYV.

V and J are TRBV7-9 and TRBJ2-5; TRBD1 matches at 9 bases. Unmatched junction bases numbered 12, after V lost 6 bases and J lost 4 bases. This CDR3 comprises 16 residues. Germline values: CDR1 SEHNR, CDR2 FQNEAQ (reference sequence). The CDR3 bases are TGTGCCAGCAGGCCGATCCGGGACAGGGTAGGAGAGACCCAGTACTTC. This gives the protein CASRPIRDRVGETQYF.